The rows below give T cell receptor beta chains drawn from one sample of a study of blood T cell repertoires in COVID-19. Profiling relied on immunoSEQ multiplex PCR, and the TCRdb table lists in-frame clones only, not all of them. The table includes more than 60,000 clones, 88% detected once. The specimen was PBMCs or T cells enriched from blood (not recorded which). These receptors were collected from a woman between 40 and 55 years old who had recovered from COVID-19. Each CDR3 is given with its conserved first and last residue. A D gene is named only where the DNA matches it firmly. The listing skips clone size in some rows; elsewhere it reads once, few, many or a size class.

TRBV3-1/TRBV3-2,TRBJ2-7,.,TRBD2,CASSRIRTSGGSSYEQYF,TGTGCCAGCAGCCGGATAAGGACTAGCGGGGGTTCCTCCTACGAGCAGTACTTC
TRBV13,TRBJ2-5,once,.,CASSFRQGQETQYF,TGTGCCAGCAGCTTCCGGCAGGGTCAAGAGACCCAGTACTTC
TRBV29-1,TRBJ2-5,.,TRBD2,CSSRRGGGPQETQYF,TGCAGCTCTAGGCGGGGCGGGGGGCCCCAAGAGACCCAGTACTTC
TRBV7-6,TRBJ2-5,.,TRBD2,CASSGRLAGKQETQYF,TGTGCCAGCAGCGGAAGACTAGCGGGGAAACAAGAGACCCAGTACTTC
TRBV5-1,TRBJ2-3,.,TRBD1,CASSPGQASTDTQYF,TGCGCCAGCAGCCCAGGACAGGCTAGCACAGATACGCAGTATTTT
TRBV5-1,TRBJ1-3,.,.,CASSLAGKSGNTIYF,TGCGCCAGCAGCTTGGCCGGGAAATCTGGAAACACCATATATTTT
TRBV24-1,TRBJ2-3,.,TRBD1,CATSDRDRVGADTQYF,TGTGCCACCAGTGACCGAGACAGGGTAGGTGCAGATACGCAGTATTTT
TRBV7-8,TRBJ1-2,.,.,CASSLGQNYGYTF,TGTGCCAGCAGCTTAGGGCAGAACTATGGCTACACCTTC
TRBV2,TRBJ1-5,.,TRBD1,CASRPTGISNQPQHF,TGTGCCAGCAGACCGACAGGGATAAGCAATCAGCCCCAGCATTTT
TRBV6-5,TRBJ1-2,.,.,CASSYRGNPLFGYTF,TGTGCCAGCAGTTACCGGGGAAACCCCCTTTTCGGCTACACCTTC
TRBV19,TRBJ2-4,.,TRBD1,CASSFGTGADTKNIQYF,TGTGCCAGTAGTTTCGGGACAGGGGCCGACACCAAAAACATTCAGTACTTC
TRBV2,TRBJ2-3,.,.,CASSRGSTDTQYF,TGTGCCAGCAGTAGAGGGAGCACAGATACGCAGTATTTT
TRBV12-5,TRBJ1-6,.,.,CASAAGPNSPLHF,TGTGCTAGTGCCGCGGGGCCCAATTCACCCCTCCACTTT
TRBV11-3,TRBJ1-2,.,.,CASSLEATGGYTF,TGTGCCAGCAGCTTAGAGGCCACCGGGGGCTACACCTTC
TRBV6-5,TRBJ1-5,.,.,CASRPTGNSQPQHF,TGTGCCAGCAGACCTACAGGGAACAGTCAGCCCCAGCATTTT
TRBV27,TRBJ1-1,.,.,CASTPHQNRDTEAFF,TGTGCCAGCACCCCCCACCAAAACAGGGATACTGAAGCTTTCTTT
TRBV5-1,TRBJ2-3,.,TRBD1,CASSFDRGQDTQYF,TGCGCCAGCAGCTTTGACAGGGGGCAGGATACGCAGTATTTT
TRBV19,TRBJ1-4,.,.,CASSKADIDNEKLFF,TGTGCCAGTAGTAAGGCGGATATAGATAATGAAAAACTGTTTTTT
TRBV13,TRBJ1-5,.,.,CASSLGNRAGQPQHF,TGTGCCAGCAGCTTAGGTAATAGGGCGGGTCAGCCCCAGCATTTT
TRBV7-2,TRBJ2-7,.,TRBD1,CASSSPTGVLIYEQYF,TGTGCCAGCAGCAGTCCTACAGGGGTTTTGATCTACGAGCAGTACTTC
TRBV11-3,TRBJ2-3,.,TRBD1,CASSLELVGGRDTQYF,TGTGCCAGCAGCTTAGAGCTCGTAGGGGGCCGAGATACGCAGTATTTT
TRBV11-3,TRBJ2-2,.,.,CASSTTGFGELFF,TGTGCCAGCAGCACCACAGGGTTCGGGGAGCTGTTTTTT
TRBV4-1,TRBJ2-1,.,TRBD2,CASSQEGGGAREQFF,TGCGCCAGCAGCCAAGAAGGCGGGGGGGCCCGAGAGCAGTTCTTC
TRBV11-2,TRBJ1-5,.,.,CASSPLGGRSNQPQHF,TGTGCCAGCAGCCCCCTGGGAGGGCGTAGCAATCAGCCCCAGCATTTT
TRBV19,TRBJ1-4,.,TRBD1,CASSIWTGHMREKLFF,TGTGCCAGTAGTATATGGACAGGACACATGCGGGAAAAACTGTTTTTT
TRBV15,TRBJ2-7,.,.,CATSRDRGYEQYF,TGTGCCACCAGCAGAGATCGAGGGTACGAGCAGTACTTC
TRBV19,TRBJ1-2,.,TRBD1,CASSPWTGNYGYTF,TGTGCCAGTAGTCCCTGGACAGGGAACTATGGCTACACCTTC
TRBV5-1,TRBJ2-7,.,TRBD1,CASSFLTTGGYEQYF,TGCGCCAGCAGCTTTTTAACGACAGGGGGCTACGAGCAGTACTTC
TRBV5-4,TRBJ2-7,.,.,CASSSFGGDYEQYF,TGTGCCAGCAGCTCTTTTGGCGGAGACTACGAGCAGTACTTC
TRBV20-1,TRBJ2-7,.,.,CSASFPTLYEQYF,TGCAGTGCTAGTTTTCCTACGCTCTACGAGCAGTACTTC
TRBV19,TRBJ1-1,.,.,CASSIGRLTEAFF,TGTGCCAGTAGTATCGGGAGGTTGACTGAAGCTTTCTTT
TRBV5-4,TRBJ2-5,.,TRBD1,CASSHDRGGETQYF,TGTGCCAGCAGCCACGACAGGGGTGGGGAGACCCAGTACTTC
TRBV5-4,TRBJ2-2,.,TRBD1,CASSSGTANTGELFF,TGTGCCAGCAGCTCCGGGACAGCGAACACCGGGGAGCTGTTTTTT
TRBV25-1,TRBJ1-4,.,TRBD1,CASSESTGSELFF,TGTGCCAGCAGTGAATCGACAGGGTCGGAACTGTTTTTT
TRBV5-1,TRBJ2-7,.,.,CASSLEGASEGEQYF,TGCGCCAGCAGCTTGGAGGGGGCGTCGGAGGGCGAGCAGTACTTC
TRBV5-1,TRBJ1-2,.,TRBD1,CASSQDRGNYGYTF,TGCGCCAGCAGCCAGGACAGGGGCAACTATGGCTACACCTTC
TRBV3-1/TRBV3-2,TRBJ1-2,once,TRBD1,CASSPGGQNNYGYTF,TGTGCCAGCAGCCCCGGGGGACAGAATAACTATGGCTACACCTTC
TRBV5-1,TRBJ2-3,.,.,CASSLGGQPTDTQYF,TGCGCCAGCAGCTTGGGTGGACAGCCCACAGATACGCAGTATTTT
TRBV12-5,TRBJ2-7,few,TRBD1,CASGTWDRHYEQYF,TGTGCTAGTGGCACCTGGGACAGGCACTACGAGCAGTACTTC
TRBV27,TRBJ2-7,.,TRBD1,CASTRKPGTGAVEQYF,TGTGCCAGCACCCGAAAACCCGGGACAGGGGCTGTCGAGCAGTACTTC
TRBV20-1,TRBJ1-2,.,.,CSASSTREYGYTF,TGCAGTGCTAGTTCTACCCGCGAGTATGGCTACACCTTC
TRBV23-1,TRBJ2-7,once,.,CASSQTACTYEQYF,TGCGCCAGCAGTCAGACAGCCTGTACCTACGAGCAGTACTTC
TRBV7-9,TRBJ1-6,.,.,CASSLFLSGDSPLHF,.